This T cell receptor (beta chain) was recovered during a study of blood T cell repertoires in COVID-19. Study at large: There were acute and convalescent COVID-19 samples, and they came from the United States, Italy and Spain. PBMCs, B-cell-depleted T cells, or T cells provided the cDNA or gDNA that made up the material.

In the original processing: The authors estimated nucleated cell counts from reference gene primer amplification. The table came from immunoSEQ multiplex PCR; TCRdb's copy has only in-frame clones and leaves some out. V, J and clone size reflect that table, while D and trimming were determined from the DNA. The repertoire consists of more than 75,000 clones, with more than 70% occurring once and the leading ten covering roughly 2.5%. Enrolment of Seattle patients took place during active infection, and they were followed longitudinally. The CDR3 extends over 11 amino acids. Between the trimmed V and J ends, which lost 3 bases and 7 bases, there was a span of 6 bases.

The V gene is TRBV12-3 or TRBV12-4, the J gene TRBJ1-2; D gene unclear. Sequenced material: peripheral blood. The clonotype comes from a man aged 45-65 years with COVID-19, enrolled during active disease. CDR3 DNA: TGTGCCAGCAGTTTGAGGGCTGGCTACACCTTC. It specifies CASSLRAGYTF.